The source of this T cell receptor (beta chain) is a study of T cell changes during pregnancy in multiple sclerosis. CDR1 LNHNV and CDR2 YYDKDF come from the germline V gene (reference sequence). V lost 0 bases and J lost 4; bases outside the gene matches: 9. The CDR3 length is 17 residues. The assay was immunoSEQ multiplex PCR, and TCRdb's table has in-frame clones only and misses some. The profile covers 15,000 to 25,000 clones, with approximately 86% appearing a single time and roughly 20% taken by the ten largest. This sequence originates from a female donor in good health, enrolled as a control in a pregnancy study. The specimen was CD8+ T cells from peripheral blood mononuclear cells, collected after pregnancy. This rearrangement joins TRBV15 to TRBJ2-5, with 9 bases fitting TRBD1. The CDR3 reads CATSRDRGTGSGETQYF. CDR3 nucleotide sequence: TGTGCCACCAGCAGAGATCGGGGGACAGGGAGCGGAGAGACCCAGTACTTC.